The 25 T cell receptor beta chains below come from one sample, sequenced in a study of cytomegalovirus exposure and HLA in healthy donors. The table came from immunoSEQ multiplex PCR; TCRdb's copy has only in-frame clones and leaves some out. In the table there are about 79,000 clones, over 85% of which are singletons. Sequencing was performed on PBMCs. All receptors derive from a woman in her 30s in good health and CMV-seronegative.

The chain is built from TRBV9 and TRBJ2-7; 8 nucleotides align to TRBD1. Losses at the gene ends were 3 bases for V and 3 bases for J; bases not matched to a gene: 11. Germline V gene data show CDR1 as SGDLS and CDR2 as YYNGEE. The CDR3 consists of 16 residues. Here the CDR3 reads CASSAGQGTRNYEQYF. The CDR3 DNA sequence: TGTGCCAGCAGCGCAGGACAGGGAACCAGAAACTACGAGCAGTACTTC.

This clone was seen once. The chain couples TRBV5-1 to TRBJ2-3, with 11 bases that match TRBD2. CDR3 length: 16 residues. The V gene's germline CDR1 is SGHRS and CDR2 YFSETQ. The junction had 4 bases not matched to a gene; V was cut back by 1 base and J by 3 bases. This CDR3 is CASSLFPSGGTDTQYF. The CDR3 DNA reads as TGCGCCAGCAGCTTGTTTCCTAGCGGGGGGACAGATACGCAGTATTTT.

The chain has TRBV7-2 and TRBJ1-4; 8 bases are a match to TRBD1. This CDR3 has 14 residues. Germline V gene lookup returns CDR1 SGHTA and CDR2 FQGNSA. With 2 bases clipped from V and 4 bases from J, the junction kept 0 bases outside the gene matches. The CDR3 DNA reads TGTGCCAGCAGCTTAACAGGGGGTAATGAAAAACTGTTTTTT. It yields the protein CASSLTGGNEKLFF.

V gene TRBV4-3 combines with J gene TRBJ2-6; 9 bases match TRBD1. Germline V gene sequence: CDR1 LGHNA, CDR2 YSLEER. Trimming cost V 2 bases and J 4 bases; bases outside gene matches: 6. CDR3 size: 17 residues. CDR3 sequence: CASSQYNRGLGANVLTF. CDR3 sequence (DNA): TGCGCCAGCAGCCAATATAACAGGGGGCTCGGGGCCAACGTCCTGACTTTC.

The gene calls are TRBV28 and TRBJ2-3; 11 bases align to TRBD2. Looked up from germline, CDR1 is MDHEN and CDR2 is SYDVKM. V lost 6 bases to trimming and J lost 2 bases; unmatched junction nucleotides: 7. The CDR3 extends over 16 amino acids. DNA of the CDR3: TGTGCCAGCAGCCAAAGACTAGCGGGGACCACAGATACGCAGTATTTT. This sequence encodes CASSQRLAGTTDTQYF.

The CDR3 spells CASSIGVRRQETQYF. The CDR3 DNA follows: TGTGCCAGCAGTATAGGCGTCAGGCGCCAAGAGACCCAGTACTTC. This sequence joins TRBV6-1 and TRBJ2-5; D is unclear. The V end lost 5 bases, the J end lost 1 base, and 14 bases lay between the germline ends. Germline-derived CDR1 and CDR2 are MNHNS and SASEGT. The CDR3 has 15 amino acids.

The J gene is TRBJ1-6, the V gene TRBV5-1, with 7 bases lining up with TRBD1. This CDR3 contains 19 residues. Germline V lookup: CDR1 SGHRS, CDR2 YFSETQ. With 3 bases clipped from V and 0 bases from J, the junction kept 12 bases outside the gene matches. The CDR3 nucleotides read TGCGCCAGCAGCTCGAGACAGGGATCTGACAGCTCCTATAATTCACCCCTCCACTTT. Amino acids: CASSSRQGSDSSYNSPLHF.

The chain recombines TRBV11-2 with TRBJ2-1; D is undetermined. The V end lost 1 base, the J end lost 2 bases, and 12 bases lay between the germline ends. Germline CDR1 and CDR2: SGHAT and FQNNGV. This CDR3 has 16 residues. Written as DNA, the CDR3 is TGTGCCAGCAGCTTAGGGCGCGAGGCAGCCTACAATGAGCAGTTCTTC. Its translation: CASSLGREAAYNEQFF.

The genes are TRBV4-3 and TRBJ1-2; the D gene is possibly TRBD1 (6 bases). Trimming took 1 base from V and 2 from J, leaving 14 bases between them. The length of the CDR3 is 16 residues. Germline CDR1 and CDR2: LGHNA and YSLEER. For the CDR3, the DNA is TGCGCCAGCAGCCAAGTTGGGGGGGCCCTAAACTATGGCTACACCTTC. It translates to CASSQVGGALNYGYTF.

In DNA, the CDR3 is TGCGCCAGCAGCCAAGGGGCCCGGAACACTGAAGCTTTCTTT. Amino acids: CASSQGARNTEAFF. V and J are TRBV4-3 and TRBJ1-1, with D unclear. V was pared by 1 base and J by 1 base, with 7 bases between. Germline CDR1 and CDR2: LGHNA and YSLEER. The length of the CDR3 is 14 residues.

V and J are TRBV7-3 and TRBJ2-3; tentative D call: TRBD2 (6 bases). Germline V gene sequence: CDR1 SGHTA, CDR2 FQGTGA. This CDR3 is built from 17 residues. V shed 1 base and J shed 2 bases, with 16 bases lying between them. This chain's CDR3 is CASSLSPSEPFTDTQYF. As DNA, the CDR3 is TGTGCCAGCAGCTTAAGCCCTAGCGAGCCTTTCACAGATACGCAGTATTTT.

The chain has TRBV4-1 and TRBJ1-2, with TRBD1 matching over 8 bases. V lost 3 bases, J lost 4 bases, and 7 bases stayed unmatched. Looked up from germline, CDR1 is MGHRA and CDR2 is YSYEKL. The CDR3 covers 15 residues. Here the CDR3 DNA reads TGCGCCAGCAGCCACCCAGGGGGCGCATCCTATGGCTACACCTTC. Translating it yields CASSHPGGASYGYTF.

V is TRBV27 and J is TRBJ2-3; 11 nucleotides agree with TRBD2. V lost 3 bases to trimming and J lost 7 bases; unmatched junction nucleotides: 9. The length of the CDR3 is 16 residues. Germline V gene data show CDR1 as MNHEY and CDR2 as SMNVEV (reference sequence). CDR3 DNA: TGTGCCAGCAGTTTCAATAGCGGGGGGGGCTCGAATACGCAGTATTTT. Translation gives CASSFNSGGGSNTQYF.

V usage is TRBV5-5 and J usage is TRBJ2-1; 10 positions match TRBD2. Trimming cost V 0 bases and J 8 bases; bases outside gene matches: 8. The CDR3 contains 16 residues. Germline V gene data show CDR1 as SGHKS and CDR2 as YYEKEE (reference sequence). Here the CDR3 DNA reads TGTGCCAGCAGCTTGGATCCTAGCGGGAGTGGCTATGAGCAGTTCTTC. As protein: CASSLDPSGSGYEQFF.

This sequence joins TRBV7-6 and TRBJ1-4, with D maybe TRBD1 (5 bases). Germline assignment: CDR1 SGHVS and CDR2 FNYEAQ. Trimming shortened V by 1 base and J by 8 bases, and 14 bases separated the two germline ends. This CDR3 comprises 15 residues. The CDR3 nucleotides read TGTGCCAGCAGCTTAGAGGCCAGGGTGGGGGAAAAACTGTTTTTT. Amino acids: CASSLEARVGEKLFF.

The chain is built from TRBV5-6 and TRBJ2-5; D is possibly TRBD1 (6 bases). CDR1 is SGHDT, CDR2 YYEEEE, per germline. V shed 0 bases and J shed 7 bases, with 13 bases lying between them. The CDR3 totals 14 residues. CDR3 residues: CASSLGTVVGTQYF. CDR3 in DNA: TGTGCCAGCAGCTTGGGGACAGTAGTTGGGACCCAGTACTTC.

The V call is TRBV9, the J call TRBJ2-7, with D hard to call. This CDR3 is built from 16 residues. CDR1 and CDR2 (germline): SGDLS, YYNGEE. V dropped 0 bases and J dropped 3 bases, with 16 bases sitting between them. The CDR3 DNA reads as TGTGCCAGCAGCGTAGTAGCCCTCAACGATATCTACGAGCAGTACTTC. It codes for CASSVVALNDIYEQYF.

For the CDR3, the DNA is TGCGCCAGCAGCCAGATACGGGAGAACACTGAAGCTTTCTTT. It specifies CASSQIRENTEAFF. The V call is TRBV4-1, the J call TRBJ1-1, with D unresolved. Germline values: CDR1 MGHRA, CDR2 YSYEKL. The CDR3 contains 14 residues. The V and J ends lost 3 bases and 1 base respectively, with 9 bases between them.

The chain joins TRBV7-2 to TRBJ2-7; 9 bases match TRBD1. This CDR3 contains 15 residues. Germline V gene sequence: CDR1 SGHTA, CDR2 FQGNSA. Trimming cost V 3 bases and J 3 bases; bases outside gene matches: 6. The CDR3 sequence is CASSFRQGVVYEQYF. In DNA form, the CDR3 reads TGTGCCAGCAGCTTTAGACAGGGGGTGGTCTACGAGCAGTACTTC.

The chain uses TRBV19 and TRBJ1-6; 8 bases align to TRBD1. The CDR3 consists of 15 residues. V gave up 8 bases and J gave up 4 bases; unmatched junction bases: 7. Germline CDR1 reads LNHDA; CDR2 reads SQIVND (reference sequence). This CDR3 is CASVRTGSYNSPLHF. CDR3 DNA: TGTGCCAGTGTAAGGACAGGGTCATATAATTCACCCCTCCACTTT.

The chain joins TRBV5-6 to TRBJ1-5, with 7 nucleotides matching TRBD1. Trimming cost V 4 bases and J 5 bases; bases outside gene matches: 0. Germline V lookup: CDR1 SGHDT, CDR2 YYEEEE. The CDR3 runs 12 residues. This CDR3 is CASSQGDQPQHF. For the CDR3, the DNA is TGTGCCAGCAGCCAGGGGGATCAGCCCCAGCATTTT.

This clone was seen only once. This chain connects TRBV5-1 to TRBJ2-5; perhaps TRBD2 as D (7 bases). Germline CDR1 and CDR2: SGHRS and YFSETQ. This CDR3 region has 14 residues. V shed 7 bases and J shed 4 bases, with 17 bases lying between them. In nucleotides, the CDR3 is TGCGCCAGCGGGGGCGCGGGGGTCGGAGAGACCCAGTACTTC. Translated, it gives CASGGAGVGETQYF. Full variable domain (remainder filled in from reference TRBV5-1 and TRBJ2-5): KAGVTQTPRYLIKTRGQQVTLSCSPISGHRSVSWYQQTPGQGLQFLFEYFSETQRNKGNFPGRFSGRQFSNSRSEMNVSTLELGDSALYLCASGGAGVGETQYFGPGTRLLVL.

CDR3: CASSQPTGTYANQPQHF. Written as DNA, the CDR3 is TGCGCCAGCAGCCAACCCACTGGGACATACGCAAATCAGCCCCAGCATTTT. The chain joins TRBV4-1 to TRBJ1-5; a weak D match, TRBD1 (6 bases). Germline assignment: CDR1 MGHRA and CDR2 YSYEKL. Between the trimmed V and J ends, which lost 2 bases and 4 bases, there was a span of 18 bases. The CDR3 contains 17 residues.

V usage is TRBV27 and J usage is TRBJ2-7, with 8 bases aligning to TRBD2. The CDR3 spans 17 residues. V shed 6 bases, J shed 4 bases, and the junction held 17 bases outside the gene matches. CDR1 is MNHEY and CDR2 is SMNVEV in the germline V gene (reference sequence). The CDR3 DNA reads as TGTGCCAGCAGCTCCCTCCTCAGCGGGAGCGGTTGGTACGAGCAGTACTTC. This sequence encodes CASSSLLSGSGWYEQYF.

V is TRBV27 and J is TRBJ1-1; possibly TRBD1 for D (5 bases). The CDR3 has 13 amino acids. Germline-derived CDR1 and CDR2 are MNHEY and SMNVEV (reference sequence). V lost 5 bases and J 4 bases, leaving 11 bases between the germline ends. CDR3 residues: CASSPPGGTEAFF. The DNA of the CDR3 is TGTGCCAGCAGTCCCCCGGGGGGCACTGAAGCTTTCTTT.